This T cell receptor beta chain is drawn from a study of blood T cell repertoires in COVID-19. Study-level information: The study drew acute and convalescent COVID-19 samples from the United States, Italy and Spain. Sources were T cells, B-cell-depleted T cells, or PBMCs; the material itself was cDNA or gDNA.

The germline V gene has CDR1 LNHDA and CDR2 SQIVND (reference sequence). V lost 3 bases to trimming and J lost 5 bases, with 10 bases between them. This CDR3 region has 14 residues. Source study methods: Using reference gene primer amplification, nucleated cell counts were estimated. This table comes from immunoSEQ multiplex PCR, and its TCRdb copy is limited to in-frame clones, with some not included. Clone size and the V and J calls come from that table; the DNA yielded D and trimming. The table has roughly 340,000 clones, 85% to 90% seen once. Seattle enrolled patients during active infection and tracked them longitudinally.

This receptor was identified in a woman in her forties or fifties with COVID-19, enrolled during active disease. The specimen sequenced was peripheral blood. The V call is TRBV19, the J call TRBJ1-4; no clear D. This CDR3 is CASSIMAPNEKLFF. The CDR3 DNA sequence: TGTGCCAGTAGTATCATGGCCCCAAATGAAAAACTGTTTTTT.